This entry lists 18 T cell receptor beta chains sequenced from one sample in a study of regulatory T cells in long-lasting Graves disease. Time point indicated: newly diagnosed GD, antithyroid drugs for less than 3 months. Isolated PBMC RNA provided the starting material for the TCR library. Construction of TCR beta libraries relied on iRepertoire HTBI primers and on Arm-PCR targeting CDR3 regions. TCRdb ran MiXCR on the multiplex PCR reads and lists one entry per CDR3 protein. In the table there are some 500,000 distinct CDR3 sequences, roughly 13% of which are singletons. This sample was also put to use in a study of T cells in Graves' hyperthyroidism and ophthalmopathy.

The material was peripheral blood mononuclear cells (PBMCs), obtained at new diagnosis, from a patient treated with antithyroid drugs. Source of these receptors: a man aged 30 to 45 with Graves disease.

About this clonotype itself: A read error may explain this, as a much larger clone is one base away. The chain carries TRBV6-2 or TRBV6-3 and TRBJ1-5, with 8 bases aligning to TRBD1. Germline V gene sequence: CDR1 MNHEY, CDR2 SVGEGT. The junction had 6 bases not matched to a gene; V was cut back by 8 bases and J by 9 bases. There are 12 residues in the CDR3. The CDR3 bases are TGTGCCAGCTCACGACAGGGGATGCCCCAGCATTTT. Protein product: CASSRQGMPQHF.

This clonotype has more than one count but fewer than ten. This sequence joins TRBV7-2 and TRBJ2-7; 9 bases are a match to TRBD2. Germline assignment: CDR1 SGHTA and CDR2 FQGNSA. V lost 1 base to trimming and J lost 6 bases; unmatched junction nucleotides: 7. The CDR3 length is 15 residues. The DNA of the CDR3 is TGTGCCAGCAGCTTAGATGCGGGAGGGCCGCGCGAGCAGTACTTC. This codes for CASSLDAGGPREQYF.

This clonotype was observed a handful of times. A much larger clone differs from this one at a single base, so this may be a read error. The rearrangement links TRBV7-8 to TRBJ1-1; no firm D call. From germline, CDR1 is SGHVS and CDR2 FQNEAQ. The CDR3 totals 13 residues. Trimming removed 2 bases at V and 8 bases at J, with 12 bases between. The CDR3 bases are TGTGCCAGCAGCTTATGCGGGAGCACGGAAGCTTTCTTT. Protein sequence: CASSLCGSTEAFF.

This clonotype has a handful of counts. One base away lies a much larger clone, so this may be a sequencing read error. The rearrangement uses TRBV5-8 and TRBJ2-1; D perhaps matches TRBD2 (6 bases). Germline V lookup: CDR1 SGHTS, CDR2 YDEGEE. The CDR3 totals 15 residues. The CDR3 DNA follows: TGTACCAGCAGCTTGGGTAGCGGCTTTTACAATGAGCAGTTCTTC. Protein: CTSSLGSGFYNEQFF.

The CDR3 spells CASSIRRAEAFF. The CDR3 DNA follows: TGTGCCAGCAGCATAAGACGGGCTGAAGCTTTCTTT. The rearrangement uses TRBV11-2 and TRBJ1-1; D is unclear. The V gene's germline CDR1 is SGHAT and CDR2 FQNNGV. CDR3 length: 12 amino acids. V was trimmed by 5 bases and J by 6 bases, leaving 10 bases between them.

The chain employs TRBV12-3 or TRBV12-4 and TRBJ2-7; D is perhaps TRBD2 (5 bases). V was pared by 9 bases and J by 4 bases, with 10 bases between. The CDR3 runs to 11 residues. The CDR3 sequence is CASLGEYEQYF. The CDR3 DNA reads TGTGCCAGTCTGGGAGAATACGAGCAGTACTTC.

CDR3 loop: CASSQDPGDGGNTIYF. The DNA of the CDR3 is TGTGCCAGCAGCCAAGATCCAGGAGACGGTGGAAACACCATATATTTT. The chain carries TRBV4-2 and TRBJ1-3; D unresolved. This CDR3 spans 16 amino acids. The V end lost 0 bases, the J end lost 3 bases, and 12 bases lay between the germline ends. Germline V gene lookup returns CDR1 LGHNA and CDR2 YNFKEQ.

In this sample, this clonotype turned up many times. The chain links TRBV27 to TRBJ2-7, with 13 nucleotides matching TRBD2. CDR3 length: 17 amino acids. The germline V gene encodes CDR1 MNHEY and CDR2 SMNVEV (reference sequence). V trimming: 4 bases; J trimming: 2 bases; junction bases outside the gene matches: 8. The CDR3 sequence: CASSSTLAGGITYEQYF. CDR3 sequence (DNA): TGTGCCAGCAGTTCCACACTAGCGGGAGGGATAACCTACGAGCAGTACTTC.

This clonotype was seen repeatedly, ten times or more. This chain joins TRBV5-1 and TRBJ1-5; TRBD1 might be the D (5 bases). Germline V lookup: CDR1 SGHRS, CDR2 YFSETQ. Deletions cut 9 bases from V and 7 bases from J, with 17 bases between. This CDR3 comprises 13 residues. The CDR3 reads CAIGRTCPQPQHF. As DNA, the CDR3 is TGCGCCATTGGCCGGACATGCCCCCAGCCCCAGCATTTT. The whole variable domain, filled in from reference TRBV5-1 and TRBJ1-5, reads KAGVTQTPRYLIKTRGQQVTLSCSPISGHRSVSWYQQTPGQGLQFLFEYFSETQRNKGNFPGRFSGRQFSNSRSEMNVSTLELGDSALYLCAIGRTCPQPQHFGDGTRLSIL.

Here the CDR3 reads CASRKREMNTGELFF. Written as DNA, the CDR3 is TGTGCCAGCAGAAAGCGGGAGATGAACACCGGGGAGCTGTTTTTT. This chain connects TRBV11-3 to TRBJ2-2; 8 bases are shared with TRBD2. The germline gives CDR1 SGHNT, CDR2 YENEEA. CDR3 size: 15 residues. After removal of 6 bases from V and 1 base from J, the junction contained 4 bases not matched to a gene.

The V and J genes are TRBV29-1 and TRBJ1-1; D call uncertain. V gave up 5 bases and J gave up 0 bases, with 13 bases separating them. CDR3 length: 14 residues. Germline V gene data show CDR1 as SQVTM and CDR2 as ANQGSEA. The CDR3, as DNA: TGCAGCGTTACCGGGCATCAAATGAACACTGAAGCTTTCTTT. Protein product: CSVTGHQMNTEAFF.

The chain recombines TRBV7-9 with TRBJ2-1; maybe TRBD1 (6 bases). Trimming stripped 5 bases from V and 13 bases from J, with 15 bases between. Germline V CDR1 and CDR2: SEHNR, FQNEAQ (reference sequence). The CDR3 sequence is 12 residues long. The CDR3 loop is CASSANQGPQFF. As DNA, the CDR3 is TGTGCCAGCAGCGCCAACCAGGGGCCCCAGTTCTTC.

This clonotype was observed many times. This chain links TRBV2 with TRBJ2-7; 9 positions match TRBD1. V dropped 6 bases and J dropped 3; count of bases not matched to a gene: 3. The CDR3 totals 13 residues. Germline CDR1 SNHLY, CDR2 FYNNEI. The CDR3 DNA reads TGTGCCAGCAGGTTGACAGGGGGCTACGAGCAGTACTTC. Translating it yields CASRLTGGYEQYF.

The V call is TRBV7-9, the J call TRBJ2-3, with TRBD1 identical over 10 bases. V was clipped by 5 bases and J by 1 base; unmatched bases: 9. The CDR3 runs 17 residues. Germline values: CDR1 SEHNR, CDR2 FQNEAQ (reference sequence). This CDR3 is CASSLMKTGGGTDTQYF. CDR3 nucleotides: TGTGCCAGCAGCCTAATGAAGACAGGGGGCGGCACAGATACGCAGTATTTT.

About this clonotype: This may be a read error: a much more frequent sequence differs by one nucleotide. J is TRBJ1-1 and V is TRBV6-1, with TRBD1 as a possible D gene (6 bases). The germline V gene encodes CDR1 MNHNS and CDR2 SASEGT. The CDR3 runs to 13 residues. CDR3 region: CASTSLRGTEALF. The CDR3 coding sequence is TGTGCCAGCACCAGTCTAAGGGGGACTGAAGCTCTCTTT.

The table lists this clonotype with many counts. J is TRBJ2-4 and V is TRBV24-1; D is undetermined. CDR1 and CDR2 from the germline V gene are KGHDR and SFDVKD. Trimming took off 4 bases at V and 1 base at J, with 7 bases between the two ends. CDR3 length equals 14 residues. As DNA, the CDR3 is TGTGCCACCAGTGAGTCCAGGGCCAAAAACATTCAGTACTTC. Translating gives CATSESRAKNIQYF.

At least ten counts were recorded for this clonotype. This rearrangement joins TRBV2 to TRBJ2-1; the D gene is possibly TRBD2 (6 bases). The germline V and J ends were trimmed by 5 bases and 5 bases, with 10 bases remaining between them. The CDR3 is made up of 13 amino acids. Germline assignment: CDR1 SNHLY and CDR2 FYNNEI. CDR3 DNA: TGTGCCAGCAGTCTCGGACTACACAATGAGCAGTTCTTC. Its translation: CASSLGLHNEQFF. Supplemented by reference TRBV2 and TRBJ2-1, the full variable domain reads EPEVTQTPSHQVTQMGQEVILRCVPISNHLYFYWYRQILGQKVEFLVSFYNNEISEKSEIFDDQFSVERPDGSNFTLKIRSTKLEDSAMYFCASSLGLHNEQFFGPGTRLTVL.

J is TRBJ2-1 and V is TRBV9, with no clear D. The germline CDR1 and CDR2 sequences are SGDLS and YYNGEE. V was shortened by 0 bases and J by 6 bases, with 13 bases between the two germline ends. The CDR3 spans 15 residues. CDR3 in amino acids: CASSVEWAFGNEQFF. The CDR3 region has the DNA TGTGCCAGCAGCGTAGAGTGGGCTTTCGGCAATGAGCAGTTCTTC. Together with reference TRBV9 and TRBJ2-1, the CDR3 gives the full variable domain: DSGVTQTPKHLITATGQRVTLRCSPRSGDLSVYWYQQSLDQGLQFLIQYYNGEERAKGNILERFSAQQFPDLHSELNLSSLELGDSALYFCASSVEWAFGNEQFFGPGTRLTVL.